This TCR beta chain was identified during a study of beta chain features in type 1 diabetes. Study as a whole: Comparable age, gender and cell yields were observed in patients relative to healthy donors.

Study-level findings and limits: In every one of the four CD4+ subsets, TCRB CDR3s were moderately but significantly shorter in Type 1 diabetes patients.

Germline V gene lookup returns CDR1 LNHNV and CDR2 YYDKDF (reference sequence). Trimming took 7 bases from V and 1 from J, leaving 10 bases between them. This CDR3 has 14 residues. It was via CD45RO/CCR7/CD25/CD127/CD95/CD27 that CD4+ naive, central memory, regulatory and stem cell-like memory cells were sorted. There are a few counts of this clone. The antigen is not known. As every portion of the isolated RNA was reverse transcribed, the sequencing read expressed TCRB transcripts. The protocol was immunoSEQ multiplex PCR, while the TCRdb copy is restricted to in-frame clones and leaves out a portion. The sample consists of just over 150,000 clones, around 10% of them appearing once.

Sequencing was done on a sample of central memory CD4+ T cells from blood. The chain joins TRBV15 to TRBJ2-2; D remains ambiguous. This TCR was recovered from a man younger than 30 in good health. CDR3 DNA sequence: TGTGCCACCAACCCGACACTGAACACCGGGGAGCTGTTTTTT. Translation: CATNPTLNTGELFF.